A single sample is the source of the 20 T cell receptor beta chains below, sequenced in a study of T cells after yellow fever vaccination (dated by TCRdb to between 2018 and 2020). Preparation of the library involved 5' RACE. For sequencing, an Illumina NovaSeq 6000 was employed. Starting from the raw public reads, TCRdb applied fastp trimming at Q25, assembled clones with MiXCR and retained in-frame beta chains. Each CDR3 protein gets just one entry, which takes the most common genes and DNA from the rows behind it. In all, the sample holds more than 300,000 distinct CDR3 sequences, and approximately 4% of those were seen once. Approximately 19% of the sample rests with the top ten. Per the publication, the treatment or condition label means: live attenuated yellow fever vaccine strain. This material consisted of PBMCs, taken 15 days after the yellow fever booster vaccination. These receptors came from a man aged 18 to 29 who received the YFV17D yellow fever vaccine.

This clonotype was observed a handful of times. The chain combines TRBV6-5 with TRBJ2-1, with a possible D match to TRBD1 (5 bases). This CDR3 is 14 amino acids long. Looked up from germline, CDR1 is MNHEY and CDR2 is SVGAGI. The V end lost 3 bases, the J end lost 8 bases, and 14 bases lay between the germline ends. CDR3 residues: CASSYWQGEDEQFF. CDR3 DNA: TGTGCCAGCAGTTATTGGCAGGGCGAGGATGAGCAGTTCTTC.

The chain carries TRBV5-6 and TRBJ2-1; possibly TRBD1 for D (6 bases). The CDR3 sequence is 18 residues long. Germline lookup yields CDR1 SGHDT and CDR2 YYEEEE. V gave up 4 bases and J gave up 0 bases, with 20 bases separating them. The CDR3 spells CASSPRDNTVGSYNEQFF. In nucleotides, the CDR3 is TGTGCCAGCAGCCCACGGGACAATACAGTTGGCTCCTACAATGAGCAGTTCTTC.

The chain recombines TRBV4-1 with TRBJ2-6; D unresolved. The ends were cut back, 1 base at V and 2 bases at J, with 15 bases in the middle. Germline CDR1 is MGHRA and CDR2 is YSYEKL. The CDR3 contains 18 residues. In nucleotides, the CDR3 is TGCGCCAGCAGCCAAGCCCCCTCGTGGTCAGCTGGGGCCAACGTCCTGACTTTC. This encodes CASSQAPSWSAGANVLTF.

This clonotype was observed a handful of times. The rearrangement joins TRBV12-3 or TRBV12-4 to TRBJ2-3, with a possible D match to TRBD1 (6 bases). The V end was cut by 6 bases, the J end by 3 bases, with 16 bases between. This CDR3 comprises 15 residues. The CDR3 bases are TGTGCCAGCAGCCCTGGGCCAGGGGTGACAGATACGCAGTATTTT. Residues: CASSPGPGVTDTQYF.

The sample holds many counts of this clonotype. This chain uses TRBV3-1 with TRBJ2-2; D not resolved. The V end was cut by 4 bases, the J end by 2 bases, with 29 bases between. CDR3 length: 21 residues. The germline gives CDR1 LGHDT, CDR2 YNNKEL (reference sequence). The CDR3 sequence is CASSPTPGTTRRSTNTGELFF. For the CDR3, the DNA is TGTGCCAGCAGCCCTACCCCGGGCACCACCAGGAGAAGTACAAACACCGGGGAGCTGTTTTTT.

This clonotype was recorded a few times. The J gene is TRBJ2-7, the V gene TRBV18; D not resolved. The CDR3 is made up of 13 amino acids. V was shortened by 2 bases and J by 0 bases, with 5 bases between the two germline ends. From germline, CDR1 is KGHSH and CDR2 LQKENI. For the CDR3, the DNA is TGTGCCAGCTCACCAGACCTCTCCTACGAGCAGTACGTC. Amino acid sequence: CASSPDLSYEQYV.

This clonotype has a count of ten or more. CDR3 coding DNA: TGTGCCAGCAGATCGGGACAGCTCGCCACAGATACGCAGTATTTT. It is translated as CASRSGQLATDTQYF. This chain joins TRBV6-6 and TRBJ2-3, with TRBD1 identical over 7 bases. Germline V CDR1 and CDR2: MNHNY, SVGAGI (reference sequence). V lost 6 bases, J lost 2 bases, and 8 bases stayed unmatched. The length of the CDR3 is 15 residues.

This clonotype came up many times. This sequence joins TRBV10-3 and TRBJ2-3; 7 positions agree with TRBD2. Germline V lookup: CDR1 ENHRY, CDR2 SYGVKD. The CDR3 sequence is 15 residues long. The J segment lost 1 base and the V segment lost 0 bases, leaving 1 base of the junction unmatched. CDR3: CAISESLAGTDTQYF. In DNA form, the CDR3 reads TGTGCCATCAGTGAGTCGCTAGCGGGCACAGATACGCAGTATTTT.

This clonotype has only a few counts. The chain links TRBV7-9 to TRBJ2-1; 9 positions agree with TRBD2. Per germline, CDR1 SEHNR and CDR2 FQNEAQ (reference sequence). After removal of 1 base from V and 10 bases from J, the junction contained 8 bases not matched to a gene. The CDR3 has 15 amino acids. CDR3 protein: CASSLVLAGSREQFF. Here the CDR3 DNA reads TGTGCCAGCAGCTTAGTCCTAGCGGGGTCCAGAGAGCAGTTCTTC.

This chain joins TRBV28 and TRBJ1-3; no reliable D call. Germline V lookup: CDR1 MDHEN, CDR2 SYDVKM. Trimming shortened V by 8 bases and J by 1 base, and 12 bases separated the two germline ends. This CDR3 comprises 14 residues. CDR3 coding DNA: TGTGCCAGCTGGGAGGGCAAATCTGGAAACACCATATATTTT. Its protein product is CASWEGKSGNTIYF. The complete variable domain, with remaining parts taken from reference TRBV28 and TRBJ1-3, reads DVKVTQSSRYLVKRTGEKVFLECVQDMDHENMFWYRQDPGLGLRLIYFSYDVKMKEKGDIPEGYSVSREKKERFSLILESASTNQTSMYLCASWEGKSGNTIYFGEGSWLTVV.

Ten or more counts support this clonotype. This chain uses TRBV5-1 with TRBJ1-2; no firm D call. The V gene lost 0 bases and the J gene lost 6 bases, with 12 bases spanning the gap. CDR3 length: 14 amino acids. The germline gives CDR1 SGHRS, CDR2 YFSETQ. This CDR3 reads CASSLGPQSDGYTF. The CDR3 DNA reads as TGCGCCAGCAGCTTGGGGCCCCAGAGTGATGGCTACACCTTC. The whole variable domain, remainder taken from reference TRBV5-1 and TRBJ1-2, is KAGVTQTPRYLIKTRGQQVTLSCSPISGHRSVSWYQQTPGQGLQFLFEYFSETQRNKGNFPGRFSGRQFSNSRSEMNVSTLELGDSALYLCASSLGPQSDGYTFGSGTRLTVV.

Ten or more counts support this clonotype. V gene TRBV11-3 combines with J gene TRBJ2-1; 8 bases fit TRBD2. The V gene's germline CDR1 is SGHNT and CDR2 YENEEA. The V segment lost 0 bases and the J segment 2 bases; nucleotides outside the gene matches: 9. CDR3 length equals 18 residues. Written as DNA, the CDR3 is TGTGCCAGCAGCTTAGACCAGGGAGGTAGCGGGGCCTACAATGAGCAGTTCTTC. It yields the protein CASSLDQGGSGAYNEQFF. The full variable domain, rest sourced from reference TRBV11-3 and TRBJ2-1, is EAGVVQSPRYKIIEKKQPVAFWCNPISGHNTLYWYLQNLGQGPELLIRYENEEAVDDSQLPKDRFSAERLKGVDSTLKIQPAELGDSAVYLCASSLDQGGSGAYNEQFFGPGTRLTVL.

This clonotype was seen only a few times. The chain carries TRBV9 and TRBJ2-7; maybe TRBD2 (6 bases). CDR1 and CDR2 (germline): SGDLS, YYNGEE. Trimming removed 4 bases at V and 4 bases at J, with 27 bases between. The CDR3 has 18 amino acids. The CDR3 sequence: CASSPYGGGLALIYEQYV. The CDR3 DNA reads TGTGCCAGCAGCCCGTACGGTGGGGGACTGGCCTTAATATACGAGCAGTACGTC.

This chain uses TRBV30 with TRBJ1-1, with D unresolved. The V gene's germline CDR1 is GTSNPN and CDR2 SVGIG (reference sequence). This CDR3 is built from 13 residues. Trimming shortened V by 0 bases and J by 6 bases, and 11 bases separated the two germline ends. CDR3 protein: CAWSVLSPAEAFF. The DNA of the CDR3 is TGTGCCTGGAGTGTACTGTCCCCCGCTGAAGCTTTCTTT. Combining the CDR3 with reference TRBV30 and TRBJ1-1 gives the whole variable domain SQTIHQWPATLVQPVGSPLSLECTVEGTSNPNLYWYRQAAGRGLQLLFYSVGIGQISSEVPQNLSASRPQDRQFILSSKKLLLSDSGFYLCAWSVLSPAEAFFGQGTRLTVV.

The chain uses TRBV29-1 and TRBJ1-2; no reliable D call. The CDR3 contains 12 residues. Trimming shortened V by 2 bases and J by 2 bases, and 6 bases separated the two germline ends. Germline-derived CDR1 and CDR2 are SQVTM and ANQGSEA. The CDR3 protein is CSVESNNYGYTF. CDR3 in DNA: TGCAGCGTTGAATCCAACAACTATGGCTACACCTTC.

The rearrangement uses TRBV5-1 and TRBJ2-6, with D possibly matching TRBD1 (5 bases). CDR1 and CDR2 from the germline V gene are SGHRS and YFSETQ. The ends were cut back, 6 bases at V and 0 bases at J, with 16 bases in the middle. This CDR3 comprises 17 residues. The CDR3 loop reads CASIPGQGTSGANVLTF. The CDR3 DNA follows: TGCGCCAGCATTCCCGGGCAGGGCACCTCTGGGGCCAACGTCCTGACTTTC.

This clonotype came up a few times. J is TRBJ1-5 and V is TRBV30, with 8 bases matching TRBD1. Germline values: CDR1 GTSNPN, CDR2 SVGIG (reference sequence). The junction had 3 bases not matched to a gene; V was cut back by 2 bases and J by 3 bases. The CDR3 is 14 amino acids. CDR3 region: CAWSKQGVNQPQHF. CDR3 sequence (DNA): TGTGCCTGGAGTAAACAGGGGGTCAATCAGCCCCAGCATTTT.

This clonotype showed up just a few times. CDR3 DNA sequence: TGCAGTGCTTCAGGGGTGGTTGGCGGGGAGCTGTTTTTT. Its protein is CSASGVVGGELFF. The J gene is TRBJ2-2, the V gene TRBV20-1; D possibly corresponds to TRBD1 (6 bases). V lost 5 bases and J 7 bases, leaving 14 bases between the germline ends. CDR3 length: 13 residues. The germline V gene encodes CDR1 DFQATT and CDR2 SNEGSKA (reference sequence).

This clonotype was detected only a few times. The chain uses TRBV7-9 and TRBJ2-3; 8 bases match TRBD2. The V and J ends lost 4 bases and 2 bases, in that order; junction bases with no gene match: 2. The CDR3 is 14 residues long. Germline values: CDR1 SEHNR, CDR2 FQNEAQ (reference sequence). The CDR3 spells CASSYSGVTDTQYF. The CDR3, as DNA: TGTGCCAGCAGCTATAGCGGGGTCACAGATACGCAGTATTTT. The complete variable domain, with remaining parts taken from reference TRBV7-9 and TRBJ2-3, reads DTGVSQNPRHKITKRGQNVTFRCDPISEHNRLYWYRQTLGQGPEFLTYFQNEAQLEKSRLLSDRFSAERPKGSFSTLEIQRTEQGDSAMYLCASSYSGVTDTQYFGPGTRLTVL.

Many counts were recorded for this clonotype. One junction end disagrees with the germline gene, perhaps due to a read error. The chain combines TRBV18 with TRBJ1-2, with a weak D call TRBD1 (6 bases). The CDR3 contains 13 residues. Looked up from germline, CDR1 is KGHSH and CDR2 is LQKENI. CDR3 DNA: TGTGCCAGCTCCCCACCAGGGGAACGGGGCTACACCTTC. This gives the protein CASSPPGERGYTF.